This T cell receptor (beta chain) comes out of a study of blood T cells in healthy people across ages (dated by TCRdb to the mid-2010s). About the full investigation: In model experiments, template switching captured roughly one uniquely barcoded TCR beta cDNA molecule for every two T cells. Using the same blood draw, the study looked at two additional independent replicas of 1 million unique cDNA reads for two donors, one aged 18 to 29 and the other aged 80 or older. To track age-related changes in TCR beta repertoire diversity, the study relied on deep sequencing normalized with unique cDNA molecular identifiers. The donors were split into four age groups: young (average around 15 years), middle-aged (39), aged (approximately 59) and long-lived (roughly 80).

The table lists this clonotype with many counts. This clone's antigen is unknown. There are no base qualities to consult, and no much larger clone falls within one base. Beyond this particular receptor, the publication reports: There was a strong correlation between observed TCR beta diversity and the percentage of naive T cells measured by flow cytometry. Because the CMV infection status of the donors was unknown, age-related changes in expanded clonotypes may potentially have been confounded. Conclusive comparison of naive and antigen-experienced compartments was prevented by the profiling of bulk unsorted PBMCs. Total diversity estimates from one million sequenced T cells were considered lower bounds and underestimates. As age increased, observed TCR beta diversity per million T cells dropped in a roughly linear way, and a significant reduction was already evident by age 40. Compared with the aged group, more naive CD4+ T cells, fewer expanded clones and increased TCR diversity were shown by the long-lived group, suggesting age selection.

The method was 5' RACE. Sequencing was carried out with an Illumina HiSeq 2500. A second PCR of about 6 to 11 cycles was performed with a sample-barcoded 5' primer and a J-beta primer mix. A unique molecular identifier was introduced onto each TCR beta cDNA molecule by a template-switch 5' adaptor carrying 12 random nucleotides. At least 2.5 million CDR3-containing paired-end reads were obtained from each sample. First-strand cDNA was synthesized from all RNA with the Mint cDNA synthesis kit, primed by a TRBC-specific oligonucleotide. All cDNA was treated with uracil-DNA glycosylase and then went through a first 18-cycle PCR with the universal primers M1SS and BC2_uni_R. The original methods were these. For normalization, 1 million high-quality reads were randomly selected from each sample, with every read carrying a distinct molecular identifier. Instead of being binned into consensus sequences, reads with shared molecular identifiers were discarded. MiTCR, set to a Q25 quality threshold and the strictest error-elimination algorithm, was used for CDR3 identification, clonotype clustering and error correction. A nonparametric unseen species model with Euler transformation was used to estimate a lower bound on total TCR beta diversity. Using fastp at Q25 and MiXCR, TCRdb reprocessed the public reads and kept productive beta chains. A single entry per CDR3 protein holds the most common genes and DNA from its merged rows. In this record, the V and J calls reflect TCRdb's handling and not the investigators' own analysis. The sample table records 600,000 to 1,000,000 distinct CDR3 sequences; about 25% of these occur just once. In total, the top ten clones hold around 3.6% of the sample.

Donors were roughly 40 systemically healthy Caucasian individuals from Russia aged 6 to 90 years. Approximately 11 milliliters of peripheral blood were drawn from each donor into EDTA-treated Vacutainer tubes. Ficoll-Paque density-gradient centrifugation was used to isolate PBMCs, with at least 6 million obtained per sample. Trizol reagent was used to extract total RNA from the PBMCs, yielding at least 6 micrograms per sample. For every donor, flow cytometry on a PBMC aliquot measured the percentage of naive CD45RAhigh/CD27high T cells. Separately, the same data were catalogued under a study of T cells of mothers and their children. The second source states: Nine systemically healthy Caucasian individuals served as donors, namely three mothers together with their six children. cDNA synthesis used all of the extracted RNA, with roughly 1.5 ug of RNA in each 15 ul reaction. In the second PCR, the M1S primer introduced both the sample barcodes and 2-4 random nucleotides. Over 9 million TCR beta CDR3 reads came from each mother, compared with around 3 million reads from each child. In both related and unrelated pairs, thymic selection shapes the output of TCR recombination in a similar way, with inherited differences having only a minor effect. Normalized repertoire overlap was always found to be slightly, but never significantly, higher in related mother-child pairs than in unrelated mother-child pairs. No persistent microchimeric T cell clones were found, with a detection sensitivity of around 100 clones per million clonotypes. In the study, deep NGS was used to compare the TCR beta repertoires of mothers and children, and features distinguishing related mother-child pairs from unrelated individuals were sought. On average, the children were approximately 11 +/- 4 years old, while the mothers were around 40 +/- 4 years old. Libraries were sequenced on Illumina HiSeq 2000 with 100+100 nt paired-end reads after adapter ligation with NEBNext reagents. To prevent cross-contamination, the mother and child libraries were prepared one month apart and sequenced in separate runs. Each donor had between roughly 450,000 and 2,100,000 distinct TCR beta clonotypes identified. Naive TCR beta clonotypes were estimated from low-frequency clonotypes matched to each donor's FACS-determined naive share, without sorting.

Source material: blood. This clonotype was obtained from a boy aged 10-17 years in good health.

The nucleotide sequence reads TGTGCCAGCAGTTTCGGTGACACTGAAGCTTTCTTT. Translated, this is CASSFGDTEAFF. Recombination linked TRBV7-9 to TRBJ1-1; a confident D gene designation cannot be given. The trim is 6 bases for V and 3 bases for J, with a gap of 8 bases between the germline ends. The CDR3 spans 12 residues, from the cysteine through the phenylalanine. Here the CDR3 DNA is all that survives: 36 bases in frame from base 1. The CDR1 and CDR2 encoded by the germline V gene (reference sequence) are SEHNR and FQNEAQ.